The clone carrying this TCR beta chain was observed a handful of times. Its antigen remains unidentified. These data originate in a study of identical twins. A universal primer site was added by template switching, and unique molecular identifiers were carried by the cDNA. In TCRdb, the 5' RACE reads were re-called with MiXCR into one record per CDR3 protein. This table has roughly 470,000 distinct CDR3 sequences, roughly an eighth appearing once. General observations from the study: The models gave estimates that fell short of the out-of-frame TCR alpha sharing seen in monozygotic twins. Rather than following the same donors, the conclusions depended on cross-sectional statistical analysis.

The CDR3 loop spans 17 amino acids. Trimming pared 4 bases from V and 1 base from J, leaving 21 bases between. Germline V gene data show CDR1 as SGHRS and CDR2 as YFSETQ. The sample was also reused in another study, on yellow fever vaccine responses in identical twins.

The chain combines TRBV5-1 with TRBJ2-7, with D perhaps assigned TRBD1 or TRBD2 (6 bases each). Sequenced sample: CD4+ T cells sorted from blood. This TCR derives from a young woman in good health. CDR3 in amino acids: CASSPLSSGAPSYEQYF. CDR3 sequence (DNA): TGCGCCAGCAGCCCCTTATCATCGGGGGCACCATCCTACGAGCAGTACTTC.